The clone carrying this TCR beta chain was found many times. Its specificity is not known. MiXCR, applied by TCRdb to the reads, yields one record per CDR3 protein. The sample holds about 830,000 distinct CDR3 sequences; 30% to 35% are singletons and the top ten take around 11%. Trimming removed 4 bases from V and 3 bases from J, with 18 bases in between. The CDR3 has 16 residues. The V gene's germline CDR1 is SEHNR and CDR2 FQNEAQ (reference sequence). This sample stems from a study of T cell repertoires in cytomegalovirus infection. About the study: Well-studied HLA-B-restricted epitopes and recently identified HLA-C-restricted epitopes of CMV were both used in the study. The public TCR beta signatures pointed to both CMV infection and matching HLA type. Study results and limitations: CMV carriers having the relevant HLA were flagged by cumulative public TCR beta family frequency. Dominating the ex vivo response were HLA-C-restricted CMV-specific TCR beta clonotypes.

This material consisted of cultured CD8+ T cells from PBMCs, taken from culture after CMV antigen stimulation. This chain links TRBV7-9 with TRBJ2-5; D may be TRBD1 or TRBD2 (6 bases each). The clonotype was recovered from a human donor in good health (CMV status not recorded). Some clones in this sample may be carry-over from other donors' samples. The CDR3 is CASSSRDTQREETQYF. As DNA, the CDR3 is TGTGCCAGCAGCTCGCGGGACACCCAAAGGGAAGAGACCCAGTACTTC.